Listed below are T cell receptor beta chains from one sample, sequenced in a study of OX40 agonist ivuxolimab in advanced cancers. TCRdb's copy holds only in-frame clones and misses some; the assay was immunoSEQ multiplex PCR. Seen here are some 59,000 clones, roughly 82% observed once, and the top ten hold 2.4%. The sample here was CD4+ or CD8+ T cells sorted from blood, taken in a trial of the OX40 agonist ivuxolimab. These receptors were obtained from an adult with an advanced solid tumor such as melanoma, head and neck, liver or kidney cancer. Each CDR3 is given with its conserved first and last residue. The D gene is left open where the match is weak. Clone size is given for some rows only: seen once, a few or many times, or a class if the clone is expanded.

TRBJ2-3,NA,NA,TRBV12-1,CASSSGTSGETDTQYF,TGTGCCAGCAGCTCGGGGACTAGCGGGGAAACAGATACGCAGTATTTT
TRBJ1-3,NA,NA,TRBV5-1,CASSLGPIPTNTIYF,TGCGCCAGCAGCTTGGGACCGATACCGACAAACACCATATATTTT
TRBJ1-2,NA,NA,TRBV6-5,CASSYSKRGSGGYTF,TGTGCCAGCAGTTACTCGAAACGAGGGTCGGGCGGCTACACCTTC
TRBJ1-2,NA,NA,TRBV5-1,CASSPTLDLSLYGYTF,TGCGCCAGCAGCCCGACCCTGGATCTATCACTCTATGGCTACACCTTC
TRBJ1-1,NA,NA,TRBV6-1,CASSIRDMNTEAFF,TGTGCCAGCAGTATCAGGGACATGAACACTGAAGCTTTCTTT
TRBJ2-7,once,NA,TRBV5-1,CASSLDYREYEQYF,TGCGCCAGCAGCTTGGACTACAGGGAATACGAGCAGTACTTC
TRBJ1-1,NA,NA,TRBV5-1,CASSRDMETEAFF,TGCGCCAGCAGCCGGGACATGGAGACTGAAGCTTTCTTT
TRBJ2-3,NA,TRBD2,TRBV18,CASSPEGLAGDTQYF,TGTGCCAGCTCACCAGAGGGACTAGCGGGGGATACGCAGTATTTT
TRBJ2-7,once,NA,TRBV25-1,CASSDGGMHEQYF,TGTGCCAGCAGTGATGGAGGGATGCACGAGCAGTACTTC
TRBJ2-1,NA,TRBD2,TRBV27,CASSLFGGGSSYNEQFF,TGTGCCAGCAGTTTATTCGGCGGGGGGAGCTCCTACAATGAGCAGTTCTTC
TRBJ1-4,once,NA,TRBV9,CASSVNEGGATNEKLFF,TGTGCCAGCAGCGTGAACGAGGGAGGGGCAACTAATGAAAAACTGTTTTTT
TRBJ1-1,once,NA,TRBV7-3,CASSVQAPNTEAFF,TGTGCCAGCAGCGTACAGGCGCCGAACACTGAAGCTTTCTTT
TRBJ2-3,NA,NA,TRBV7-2,CASSYRLTDTQYF,TGTGCCAGCAGCTACCGACTCACAGATACGCAGTATTTT
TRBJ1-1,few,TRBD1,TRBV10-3,CAISSGTGGITEAFF,TGTGCCATCAGTTCCGGGACAGGGGGCATCACTGAAGCTTTCTTT